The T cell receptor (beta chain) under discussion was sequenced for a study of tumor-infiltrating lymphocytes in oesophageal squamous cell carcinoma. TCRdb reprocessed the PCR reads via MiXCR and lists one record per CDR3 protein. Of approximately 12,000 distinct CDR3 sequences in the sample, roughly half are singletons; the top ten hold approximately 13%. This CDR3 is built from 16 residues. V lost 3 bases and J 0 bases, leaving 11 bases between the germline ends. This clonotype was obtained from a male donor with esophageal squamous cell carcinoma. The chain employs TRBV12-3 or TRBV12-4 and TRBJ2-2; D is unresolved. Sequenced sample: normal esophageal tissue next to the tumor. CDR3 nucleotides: TGTGCCAGCAGTTTCAGTCTGGGTACGAACACCGGGGAGCTGTTTTTT. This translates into CASSFSLGTNTGELFF.